Detailed here is one T cell receptor (beta chain). The entry originates in a study of blood T cell repertoires in COVID-19. Study in general: T cells, B-cell-depleted T cells, or PBMCs provided the cDNA or gDNA that served as material.

The CDR3 sequence is 13 residues long. The germline V gene has CDR1 GTSNPN and CDR2 SVGIG (reference sequence). The V end lost 8 bases, the J end lost 1 base, and 14 bases lay between the germline ends. Sequencing was performed with immunoSEQ multiplex PCR; in TCRdb, only in-frame clones are kept and a portion is missing. The data show around 100,000 clones, about 91% seen once. The TCR was taken from a human donor in a cohort sampled during active COVID-19. The chain employs TRBV30 and TRBJ1-1; D possibly corresponds to TRBD1 (5 bases). Sequencing was done on a sample of peripheral blood. The CDR3 reads CALLVGANTEAFF. Written as DNA, the CDR3 is TGTGCCCTCCTAGTTGGGGCGAACACTGAAGCTTTCTTT.